The 20 T cell receptor beta chains listed next were all sequenced from one sample in a study of response to subunit inactivated influenza vaccine. TCRdb called the RT-PCR reads again in MiXCR, with one record for every CDR3 protein. The table shows roughly 460,000 distinct CDR3 sequences, with roughly 11% occurring only once. The sample consisted of PBMCs from blood, taken roughly 46 days after vaccination. The receptors stem from a man in his forties or fifties who received an inactivated influenza vaccine.

There are a few counts of this clonotype. The genes are TRBV12-3 or TRBV12-4 and TRBJ2-1; 9 bases align to TRBD2. The CDR3 runs 15 residues. Germline trimming cut 1 base from V and 5 bases from J; bases unmatched to any gene: 3. The DNA for the CDR3 is TGTGCCAGCAGTTTAGGGTCTAGCGGGAACAATGAGCAGTTCTTC. Residues: CASSLGSSGNNEQFF.

This clonotype was counted a few times. The V and J genes are TRBV5-6 and TRBJ2-7, with D perhaps TRBD1 or TRBD2 (5 bases each). CDR3 length equals 15 residues. Germline CDR1 reads SGHDT; CDR2 reads YYEEEE. Between the trimmed V and J ends, which lost 0 bases and 6 bases, there was a span of 16 bases. The CDR3 spells CASSLVHRDAIEQYF. In nucleotides, the CDR3 is TGTGCCAGCAGCTTGGTCCACCGGGACGCCATCGAGCAGTACTTC.

This clonotype was recorded many times. The V gene is TRBV12-3 or TRBV12-4, the J gene TRBJ1-2, with 10 bases aligning to TRBD1. This CDR3 region has 15 residues. Unmatched junction bases numbered 12, after V lost 6 bases and J lost 8 bases. The CDR3 nucleotides read TGTGCCAGCAGCCCAAGCCTAGGGACAGGGGAAGGCTACACCTTC. Translated: CASSPSLGTGEGYTF.

The chain employs TRBV20-1 and TRBJ2-7; the D is unclear. Deletions cut 2 bases from V and 6 bases from J, with 8 bases between. Germline values: CDR1 DFQATT, CDR2 SNEGSKA (reference sequence). This CDR3 region has 11 residues. The CDR3 sequence is CSARFVTEQYF. In DNA form, the CDR3 reads TGCAGTGCTAGATTCGTGACCGAGCAGTACTTC.

This chain joins TRBV10-3 and TRBJ1-5; the D is unclear. In germline, CDR1 is ENHRY, CDR2 SYGVKD. This CDR3 has 13 amino acids. V lost 4 bases and J 5 bases, leaving 9 bases between the germline ends. The CDR3 reads CAISAHRDQPQHF. In DNA form, the CDR3 reads TGTGCCATCAGTGCTCACCGGGATCAGCCCCAGCATTTT.

This clonotype appeared a few times. The rearrangement links TRBV2 to TRBJ1-1, with 10 bases fitting TRBD1. V was pared by 5 bases and J by 4 bases, with 7 bases of the junction left unmatched. The CDR3 extends over 15 amino acids. The germline CDR1 and CDR2 sequences are SNHLY and FYNNEI. The CDR3 region has the DNA TGTGCCAGCAGTATCTTGGGACAGGGGAGCACTGAAGCTTTCTTT. Protein sequence: CASSILGQGSTEAFF.

This chain connects TRBV28 to TRBJ2-1, with 14 bases lining up with TRBD2. Looked up from germline, CDR1 is MDHEN and CDR2 is SYDVKM. The CDR3 totals 16 residues. V was pared by 6 bases and J by 6 bases, with 7 bases of the junction left unmatched. CDR3 sequence reads: CASSFGLAGGGNEQFF. CDR3 bases: TGTGCCAGCAGCTTCGGACTAGCGGGGGGCGGCAATGAGCAGTTCTTC.

In this sample, this clonotype turned up many times. The J gene is TRBJ2-5, the V gene TRBV29-1; tentative D call: TRBD2 (5 bases). Germline V gene lookup returns CDR1 SQVTM and CDR2 ANQGSEA. CDR3 length: 10 residues. Trimming took off 3 bases at V and 7 bases at J, with 6 bases between the two ends. In DNA, the CDR3 is TGCAGCGTTGAGGCGGGGACCCAGTACTTC. It yields the protein CSVEAGTQYF.

This clonotype was seen more than once but under ten times. The chain carries TRBV30 and TRBJ1-2; possibly TRBD1 for D (5 bases). This CDR3 has 13 amino acids. Per the germline V gene, CDR1 is GTSNPN and CDR2 is SVGIG (reference sequence). The CDR3 reads CAWGKGEGYGYTF. CDR3 DNA: TGTGCTTGGGGGAAGGGTGAGGGATATGGCTACACCTTC.

The sample holds one count of this clonotype. The junction shows a germline mismatch at one end, possibly a read error. J is TRBJ2-7 and V is TRBV29-1, with D perhaps matching TRBD2 (5 bases). The germline V gene has CDR1 SQVTM and CDR2 ANQGSEA. The CDR3 has 14 amino acids. The CDR3 reads CIVVLRLAEYEQYF. The CDR3 region has the DNA TGCATCGTTGTACTACGGCTAGCCGAGTACGAGCAGTACTTC.

This sequence joins TRBV12-3 or TRBV12-4 and TRBJ2-1; TRBD2 aligns across 9 bases. Trimming took 3 bases from V and 2 from J; bases not matched to a gene: 8. CDR3 length: 17 amino acids. The CDR3 DNA follows: TGTGCCAGCAGTTTGCTCTTTAGCGGGGGCACCTACAATGAGCAGTTCTTC. Its protein product is CASSLLFSGGTYNEQFF.

Many counts were recorded for this clonotype. The rearrangement uses TRBV5-6 and TRBJ2-3, with TRBD1 as a possible D gene (5 bases). CDR3 length: 14 residues. Trimming took off 5 bases at V and 6 bases at J, with 16 bases between the two ends. Per the germline V gene, CDR1 is SGHDT and CDR2 is YYEEEE. The CDR3 reads CASSPGQGVDTQYF. The CDR3 DNA reads as TGTGCCAGCAGTCCGGGCCAGGGCGTGGATACGCAGTATTTT.

This chain connects TRBV4-2 to TRBJ2-3; TRBD1 aligns across 7 bases. V lost 1 base, J lost 2 bases, and 6 bases stayed unmatched. The CDR3 has 16 residues. Per germline, CDR1 LGHNA and CDR2 YNFKEQ. CDR3 bases: TGTGCCAGCAGCCAAGTTTGGACAGGTTACACAGATACGCAGTATTTT. Protein: CASSQVWTGYTDTQYF.

J is TRBJ2-5 and V is TRBV5-1; D gene uncertain. V was clipped by 4 bases and J by 1 base, with 14 bases between them. The germline V gene encodes CDR1 SGHRS and CDR2 YFSETQ. The CDR3 is made up of 15 amino acids. The CDR3 nucleotides read TGCGCCAGCAGCCGACTTCCGGCCGGCCAAGAGACCCAGTACTTC. Translated, it gives CASSRLPAGQETQYF.

A few counts support this clonotype. The CDR3 coding sequence is TGTGCCAGCAGCCAGTCTACTACAGATACGCAGTATTTT. Residues: CASSQSTTDTQYF. The rearrangement links TRBV3-1 to TRBJ2-3; D not resolved. The CDR3 has 13 amino acids. Trimming stripped 3 bases from V and 3 bases from J, with 7 bases between. The germline V gene has CDR1 LGHDT and CDR2 YNNKEL (reference sequence).

This clonotype has more than one count but fewer than ten. The chain recombines TRBV10-3 with TRBJ1-3; D not resolved. Trimming took 8 bases from V and 4 from J, leaving 9 bases between them. Germline values: CDR1 ENHRY, CDR2 SYGVKD. CDR3 length equals 12 residues. CDR3 coding DNA: TGTGCCATCCGATCGTCCGGAAACACCATATATTTT. Amino acid sequence: CAIRSSGNTIYF.

The chain uses TRBV27 and TRBJ2-3; D is undetermined. With 0 bases removed from V and 6 bases from J, the gap between germline ends came to 7 bases. The CDR3 has 13 amino acids. The germline V gene has CDR1 MNHEY and CDR2 SMNVEV (reference sequence). CDR3 amino acids: CASSLSVQDTQYF. CDR3 coding DNA: TGTGCCAGCAGTTTATCTGTTCAGGATACGCAGTATTTT.

This clonotype was counted only a few times. The V call is TRBV6-2 or TRBV6-3, the J call TRBJ1-1; a weak D match, TRBD1 (6 bases). The CDR3 loop spans 16 amino acids. Germline CDR1 and CDR2: MNHEY and SVGEGT. V shed 2 bases and J shed 0 bases, with 13 bases lying between them. The CDR3 DNA sequence: TGTGCCAGCAGTTACGGAGCCGGGGGCGTGAACACTGAAGCTTTCTTT. It codes for CASSYGAGGVNTEAFF.

The sample holds many counts of this clonotype. This rearrangement joins TRBV7-2 to TRBJ2-4; 7 bases are a match to TRBD2. The CDR3 runs 16 residues. Germline CDR1 SGHTA, CDR2 FQGNSA. V lost 3 bases and J lost 7; bases outside the gene matches: 12. In DNA, the CDR3 is TGTGCCAGCAGCTTTGTGGCGGGAGCGGCGGGTAACATTCAGTACTTC. Its protein product is CASSFVAGAAGNIQYF.

This clonotype has at least ten counts. This chain connects TRBV12-3 or TRBV12-4 to TRBJ1-5; D is unclear. The CDR3 is 13 residues long. V lost 4 bases, J lost 5 bases, and 9 bases lay in between. The CDR3: CASSSNAYQPQHF. The CDR3 DNA is TGTGCCAGCAGTTCCAACGCCTATCAGCCCCAGCATTTT.